The subject of this entry is one TCR beta chain. Its target is unknown. Sequenced material consisted of expressed TCRB transcripts (all of the isolated RNA was reverse transcribed). Sequencing was performed with immunoSEQ multiplex PCR; in TCRdb, only in-frame clones are kept and a portion is missing. The table lists 600,000 or so clones, 9.5% to 15% of them singletons. The data are from a study of beta chain features in type 1 diabetes. Study-wide results and caveats: A moderate, significant TCRB CDR3 shortening appeared in type 1 diabetes across four CD4+ subsets. When VDJ junctions were examined, type 1 diabetes patients showed fewer insertions and more deletions. PCR might show a preference for shorter templates, equally across patients and controls.

The germline V and J ends were trimmed by 0 bases and 4 bases, with 15 bases remaining between them. From germline, CDR1 is SGHNT and CDR2 YYREEE (reference sequence). The CDR3 is made up of 16 amino acids. The specimen sequenced was naive CD4+ T cells from blood. This TCR was sampled from a man under 40 with type 1 diabetes. The chain employs TRBV5-4 and TRBJ2-3; D is tentatively TRBD1 or TRBD2 (6 bases each). The CDR3 reads CASSLARGGAADTQYF. CDR3 nucleotides: TGTGCCAGCAGCTTGGCCAGGGGCGGGGCAGCAGATACGCAGTATTTT.